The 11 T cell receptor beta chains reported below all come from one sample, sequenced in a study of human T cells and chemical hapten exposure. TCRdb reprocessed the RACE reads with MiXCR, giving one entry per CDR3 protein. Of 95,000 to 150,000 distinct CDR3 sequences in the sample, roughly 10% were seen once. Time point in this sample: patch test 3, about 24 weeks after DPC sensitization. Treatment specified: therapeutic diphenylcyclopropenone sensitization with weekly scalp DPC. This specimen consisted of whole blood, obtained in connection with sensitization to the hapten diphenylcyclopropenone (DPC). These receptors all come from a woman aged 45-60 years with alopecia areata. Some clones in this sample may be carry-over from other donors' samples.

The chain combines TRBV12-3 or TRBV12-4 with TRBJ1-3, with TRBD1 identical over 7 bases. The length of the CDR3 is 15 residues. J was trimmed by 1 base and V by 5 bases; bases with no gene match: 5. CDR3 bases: TGTGCCAGCAGTCGGGGACAGATTTCTGGAAACACCATATATTTT. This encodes CASSRGQISGNTIYF.

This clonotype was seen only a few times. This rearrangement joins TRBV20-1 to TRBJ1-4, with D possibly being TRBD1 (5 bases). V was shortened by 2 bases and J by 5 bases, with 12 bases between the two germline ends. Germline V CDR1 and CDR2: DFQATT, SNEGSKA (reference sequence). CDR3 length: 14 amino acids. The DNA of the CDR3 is TGCAGTGCTAGATCCGGGACCACAAATGAAAAACTGTTTTTT. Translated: CSARSGTTNEKLFF.

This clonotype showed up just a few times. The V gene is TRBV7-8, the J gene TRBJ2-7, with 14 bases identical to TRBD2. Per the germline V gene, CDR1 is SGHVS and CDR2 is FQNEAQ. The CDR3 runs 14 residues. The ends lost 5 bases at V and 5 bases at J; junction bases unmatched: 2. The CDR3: CASSLGLAGDEQYF. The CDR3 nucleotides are TGTGCCAGCAGCCTGGGACTAGCGGGAGACGAGCAGTACTTC.

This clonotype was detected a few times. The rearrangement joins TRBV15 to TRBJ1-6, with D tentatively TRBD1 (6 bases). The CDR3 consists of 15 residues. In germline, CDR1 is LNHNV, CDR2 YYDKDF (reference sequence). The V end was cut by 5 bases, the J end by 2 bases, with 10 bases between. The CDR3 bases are TGTGCCACCAGCGGGGACACGGCCTATAATTCACCCCTCCACTTT. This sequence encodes CATSGDTAYNSPLHF.

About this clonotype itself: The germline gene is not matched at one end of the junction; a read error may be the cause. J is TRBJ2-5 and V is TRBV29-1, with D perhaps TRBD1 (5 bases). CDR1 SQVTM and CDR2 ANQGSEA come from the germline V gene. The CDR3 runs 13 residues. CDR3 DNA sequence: TGCAGCATTGAAGGGCTAGGGGCTGGGACCCAGTACTTC. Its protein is CSIEGLGAGTQYF.

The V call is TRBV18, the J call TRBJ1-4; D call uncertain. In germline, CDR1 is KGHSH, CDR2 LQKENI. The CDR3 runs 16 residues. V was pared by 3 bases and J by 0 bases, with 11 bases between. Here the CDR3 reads CASSPRHLTTNEKLFF. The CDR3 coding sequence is TGTGCCAGCTCACCTCGACACCTTACAACTAATGAAAAACTGTTTTTT.

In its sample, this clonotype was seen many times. The CDR3 loop reads CSVGPQGRQETQYF. DNA for the CDR3: TGCAGCGTTGGACCACAGGGCCGCCAAGAGACCCAGTACTTC. The rearrangement uses TRBV29-1 and TRBJ2-5; D is perhaps TRBD1 (6 bases). This CDR3 has 14 amino acids. Per germline, CDR1 SQVTM and CDR2 ANQGSEA. Trimming took off 4 bases at V and 1 base at J, with 13 bases between the two ends.

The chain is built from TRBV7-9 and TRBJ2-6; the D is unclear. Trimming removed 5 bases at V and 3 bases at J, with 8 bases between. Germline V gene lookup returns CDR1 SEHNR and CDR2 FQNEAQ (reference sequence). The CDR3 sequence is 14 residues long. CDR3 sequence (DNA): TGTGCCAGCAGCCCCGTCCGTGGGGCCAACGTCCTGACTTTC. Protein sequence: CASSPVRGANVLTF.

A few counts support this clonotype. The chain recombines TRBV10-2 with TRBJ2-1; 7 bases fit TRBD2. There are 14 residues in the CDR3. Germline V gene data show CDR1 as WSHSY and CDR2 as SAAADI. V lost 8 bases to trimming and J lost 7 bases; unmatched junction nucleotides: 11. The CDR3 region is CASLAGTNINEQFF. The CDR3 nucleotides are TGCGCCAGCTTGGCCGGGACTAATATAAATGAGCAGTTCTTC.

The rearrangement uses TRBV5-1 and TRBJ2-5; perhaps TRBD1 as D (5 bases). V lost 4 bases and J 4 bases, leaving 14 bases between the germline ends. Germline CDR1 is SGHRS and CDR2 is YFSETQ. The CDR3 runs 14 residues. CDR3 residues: CASSTQVKGETQYF. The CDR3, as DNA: TGCGCCAGCAGCACACAGGTCAAGGGAGAGACCCAGTACTTC. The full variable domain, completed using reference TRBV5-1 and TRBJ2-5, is KAGVTQTPRYLIKTRGQQVTLSCSPISGHRSVSWYQQTPGQGLQFLFEYFSETQRNKGNFPGRFSGRQFSNSRSEMNVSTLELGDSALYLCASSTQVKGETQYFGPGTRLLVL.

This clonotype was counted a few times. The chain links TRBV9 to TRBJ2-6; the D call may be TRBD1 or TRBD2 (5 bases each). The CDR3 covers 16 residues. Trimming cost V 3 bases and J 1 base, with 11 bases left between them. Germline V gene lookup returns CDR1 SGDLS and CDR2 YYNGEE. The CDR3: CASSGDPSSGANVLTF. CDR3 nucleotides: TGTGCCAGCAGCGGGGACCCATCGTCTGGGGCCAACGTCCTGACTTTC.